The rows below give T cell receptor beta chains drawn from one sample of a study of T cell repertoires in cytomegalovirus infection. TCRdb ran MiXCR on the reads and lists one entry per CDR3 protein. The sample includes 150,000 or so distinct CDR3 sequences, about 20% of them seen just once. For these TCRs, the target antigens are not known. The input for sequencing was CD8+ T cells from cultured PBMCs, taken from culture after CMV antigen stimulation. These receptors were collected from a human donor in good health (CMV status not recorded). Some clones in this sample may be carry-over from other donors' samples. Both conserved end residues are part of each CDR3. The D gene is left open where the match is weak. Only part of the rows carry a size: once, few, many, or a class if the clone is expanded.

D	J	V	size	CDR3	DNA
NA	TRBJ1-3	TRBV4-3	NA	CASSEGVGSETGNTIYF	TGCGCCAGCAGCGAAGGGGTGGGGTCCGAAACTGGAAACACCATATATTTT
TRBD2	TRBJ2-3	TRBV7-2	NA	CASSLEGGGGSDTQYF	TGTGCCAGCAGCTTAGAAGGCGGGGGGGGGTCAGATACGCAGTATTTT
TRBD1	TRBJ2-1	TRBV6-5	NA	CASSDIRDSPYNEQFF	TGTGCCAGCAGCGATATACGGGACAGCCCATACAATGAGCAGTTCTTC
NA	TRBJ1-2	TRBV7-9	many	CASIPPPASNYGYTF	TGTGCCAGCATCCCTCCCCCCGCATCTAACTATGGCTACACCTTC
NA	TRBJ1-4	TRBV7-9	many	CASTPTNEKLFF	TGTGCCAGCACCCCCACTAATGAAAAACTGTTTTTT
TRBD1	TRBJ1-5	TRBV27	many	CAIPQGTDQPQHF	TGTGCCATCCCACAGGGGACGGATCAGCCCCAGCATTTT
NA	TRBJ2-7	TRBV7-8	NA	CASSLGIEYEQYF	TGTGCCAGCAGCTTGGGTATTGAGTACGAGCAGTACTTC
TRBD2	TRBJ2-7	TRBV7-3	NA	CASSDTSGTYEQYF	TGTGCCAGCAGCGATACTAGCGGAACGTACGAGCAGTACTTC
TRBD1	TRBJ1-2	TRBV13	NA	CASRYSGTGGNGYTF	TGTGCCAGCAGATACTCCGGGACAGGGGGGAATGGCTACACCTTC
NA	TRBJ1-6	TRBV10-2	NA	CASSESSGGRNSPLHF	TGCGCCAGCAGTGAGTCCTCGGGTGGTCGTAATTCACCCCTCCACTTT
NA	TRBJ1-1	TRBV15	NA	CATSRVAGATEAFF	TGTGCCACCAGCAGAGTGGCAGGGGCGACTGAAGCTTTCTTT
NA	TRBJ2-7	TRBV4-3	NA	CASSQEPSNSGISYEQYF	TGCGCCAGCAGCCAAGAACCCAGCAATAGCGGCATCTCCTACGAGCAGTACTTC
NA	TRBJ1-1	TRBV7-8	NA	CASSFLGDGPEAFF	TGTGCCAGCAGCTTCCTAGGTGACGGGCCTGAAGCTTTCTTT
NA	TRBJ2-5	TRBV7-7	few	CASSSHQGWSETQYF	TGTGCTAGCAGCTCGCATCAGGGGTGGTCGGAGACCCAGTACTTC
NA	TRBJ1-5	TRBV27	NA	CATWAGGNQPQHF	TGTGCCACCTGGGCAGGGGGCAATCAGCCCCAGCATTTT
NA	TRBJ1-1	TRBV29-1	few	CSVRGKFRGTNTEAFF	TGCAGCGTCCGAGGAAAGTTTAGGGGAACTAACACTGAAGCTTTCTTT
NA	TRBJ2-7	TRBV7-8	many	CASSPGAYEQYF	TGTGCCAGCAGCCCCGGAGCCTACGAGCAGTACTTC
NA	TRBJ2-4	TRBV6-1	NA	CASRGLAAKNIQYF	TGTGCCAGCAGGGGACTGGCCGCCAAAAACATTCAGTACTTC
TRBD1	TRBJ1-5	TRBV7-8	NA	CASSLSYQESGTGAGYQPQHF	TGTGCCAGCAGCTTATCATACCAAGAATCCGGGACAGGGGCTGGCTATCAGCCCCAGCATTTT
NA	TRBJ1-4	TRBV5-8	NA	CASSPVGLTNEKLFF	TGTGCCAGCAGCCCTGTCGGGCTGACTAATGAAAAACTGTTTTTT
TRBD2	TRBJ2-7	TRBV6-1	NA	CASSTGTSGSYEQYF	TGTGCCAGCAGCACCGGGACTAGCGGTTCCTACGAGCAGTACTTC
TRBD2	TRBJ2-5	TRBV7-6	few	CASSLVAGDDQETQYF	TGTGCCAGCAGCTTAGTAGCGGGGGACGACCAAGAGACCCAGTACTTC
NA	TRBJ1-1	TRBV12-3/TRBV12-4	NA	CASIMGGTRAFF	TGTGCCAGCATCATGGGAGGGACAAGAGCTTTCTTT
NA	TRBJ1-2	TRBV2	NA	CAIVMTHGYTF	TGTGCCATAGTTATGACCCATGGCTACACCTTC
TRBD2	TRBJ2-1	TRBV12-3/TRBV12-4	few	CASSPGLAGTYNEQFF	TGTGCCAGCAGTCCAGGACTAGCGGGAACTTACAATGAGCAGTTCTTC
TRBD1	TRBJ2-7	TRBV2	NA	CASSSGTGSSYEQYF	TGTGCCAGCAGTTCCGGGACAGGGTCCTCCTACGAGCAGTACTTC